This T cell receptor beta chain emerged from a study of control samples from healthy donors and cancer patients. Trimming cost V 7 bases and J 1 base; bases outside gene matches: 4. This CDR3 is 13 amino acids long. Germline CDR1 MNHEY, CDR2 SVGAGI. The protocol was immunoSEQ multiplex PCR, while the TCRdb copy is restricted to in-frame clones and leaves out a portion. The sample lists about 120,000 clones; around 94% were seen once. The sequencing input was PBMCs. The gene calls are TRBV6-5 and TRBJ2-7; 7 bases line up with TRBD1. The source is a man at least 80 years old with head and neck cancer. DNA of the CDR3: TGTGCCAGCACCCGACAGGGTTCCTACGAGCAGTACTTC. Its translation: CASTRQGSYEQYF.